A selection of T cell receptor beta chains follows, all from one sample in a study of T cells of healthy individuals. TCRdb passed the 5' RACE reads through MiXCR, listing each CDR3 protein once. This table holds around 100,000 distinct CDR3 sequences, roughly 18% found once. These receptors were obtained from a human donor in good health. Each CDR3 is given with its conserved first and last residue. The order of the fields is J gene, clone size, D gene, V gene, CDR3 DNA, CDR3 protein. The D gene is left open where the match is weak. Some rows mark clone size as missing; the rest say once, few, many or name a class of expanded clone.

>TRBJ2-5|few|.|TRBV15
TGTGCCACCAGCAGAGAGAGGGTCGAGACCCAGTACTTC
CATSRERVETQYF
>TRBJ2-2|once|TRBD1|TRBV27
TGTGCCAGCAGTACAACAGGGGGTGGCACCGGGGAGCTGTTTTTT
CASSTTGGGTGELFF
>TRBJ2-1|few|.|TRBV6-6
TGTGCCAGCAGTTCGGTTGGCAGGGTCAACGATGAGCAGTTCTTC
CASSSVGRVNDEQFF
>TRBJ2-1|many|.|TRBV7-9
TGTGCCAGCAGCTTAGTTTCTAGCCCCGGTTCCCGCTTC
CASSLVSSPGSRF
>TRBJ2-7|.|.|TRBV28
TGTGCCAGCACCCTTGGACCCTACGAGCAGTACTTC
CASTLGPYEQYF
>TRBJ2-5|.|.|TRBV7-3
TGTGCCAGCAGCTTGTTCTCCGGGACTGAAAAAGAGACCCAGTACTTC
CASSLFSGTEKETQYF
>TRBJ2-2|.|.|TRBV7-2
TGTGCCAGCAGCTTAGCGACTACTAGTACCACCGGGGAGCTGTTTTTT
CASSLATTSTTGELFF
>TRBJ2-6|few|.|TRBV5-1
TGCGCCAGCAGCCTGGGGGAACACTCTGGGGCCAACGTCCTGACTTTC
CASSLGEHSGANVLTF
>TRBJ1-3|few|.|TRBV6-5
TGTGCCAGCAGTCAAAGACGGTACTCTGGAAACACCATATATTTT
CASSQRRYSGNTIYF
>TRBJ1-5|many|TRBD1|TRBV28
TGTGCCAGCATCAAAGGGGACAGGGGGCTTAGTGGCAATCAGCCCCAGCATTTT
CASIKGDRGLSGNQPQHF
>TRBJ2-6|few|.|TRBV28
TGTGCCAGAGAATTAGGACCGGGGTGGTCACAAGCTGGGGCCAACGTCCTGACTTTC
CARELGPGWSQAGANVLTF
>TRBJ2-3|.|.|TRBV4-1
TGCGCCAGCAGCCAAGAAGGACTATCCACAGATACGCAGTATTTT
CASSQEGLSTDTQYF
>TRBJ2-3|many|.|TRBV6-2/TRBV6-3
TGTGCCAGCAGTTACAGGGCGGGAGATACGCAGTATTTT
CASSYRAGDTQYF
>TRBJ1-1|.|TRBD1|TRBV7-6
TGTGCCAGCAGCTTGGGACAGTACACTGAAGCTTTCTTT
CASSLGQYTEAFF
>TRBJ1-5|few|.|TRBV3-1
TGTGCCAGCAGCCAAGAGTTGGGCAATCAGCCCCAGCATTTT
CASSQELGNQPQHF
>TRBJ2-2|.|.|TRBV6-1
TGTGCCAGCAGTGCGGAACTGGGGACCGGGGAGCTGTTTTTT
CASSAELGTGELFF
>TRBJ2-1|.|.|TRBV20-1
TGCAGTGCTACCAGGGGGGTTAATGAGCAGTTCTTC
CSATRGVNEQFF
>TRBJ1-5|.|.|TRBV28
TGTGCCAGCAGAGTACAGAATCAGCCCCAGCATTTT
CASRVQNQPQHF
>TRBJ2-3|few|.|TRBV28
TGTGCCAGCACCTTACTAGAGGCAGATACGCAGTATTTT
CASTLLEADTQYF
>TRBJ1-1|few|.|TRBV7-2
TGTGCCAGCAGCCCATGGGACACCCTCTACACTGAAGCTTTCTTT
CASSPWDTLYTEAFF
>TRBJ2-7|few|TRBD2|TRBV9
TGTGCCAGCAGCCCACATTCTAGCGGGGAAACCTACGAGCAGTACTTC
CASSPHSSGETYEQYF
>TRBJ2-7|.|.|TRBV20-1
TGCAGTGCTAGAGGCTATAACGAGCAGTACTTC
CSARGYNEQYF
>TRBJ2-3|many|.|TRBV6-5
TGTGCCAGCAGTTACTCGATAGGCAGCTATACGCAGTATTTT
CASSYSIGSYTQYF
>TRBJ2-3|few|.|TRBV2
TGTGCCACCGGCGGGGGCGGGGATACGCAGTATTTT
CATGGGGDTQYF
>TRBJ1-4|.|.|TRBV7-2
TGTGCCAGCAGCCCGATAGGGACTGCTAATGAAAAACTGTTTTTT
CASSPIGTANEKLFF
>TRBJ2-3|many|.|TRBV20-1
TGCAGTGTTCGGGACCATCGCACAGATACGCAGTATTTT
CSVRDHRTDTQYF
>TRBJ2-5|few|.|TRBV20-1
TGCAGTGCTCCGGGACACGCTCAAGAGACCCAGTACTTC
CSAPGHAQETQYF
>TRBJ1-5|few|.|TRBV28
TGTGCCAGCAGTTTAATTCAAATTAGGACCGTAAGAAGCAATCAGCCCCAGCATTTT
CASSLIQIRTVRSNQPQHF
>TRBJ2-3|.|TRBD2|TRBV6-5
TGTGCCAGCAGCCAGGGGCGGGAGGGTACAGATACGCAGTATTTT
CASSQGREGTDTQYF
>TRBJ1-1|few|.|TRBV5-1
TGCGCCAGCAGCTTGTTGGGCCCCAAGGACACTGAAGCTTTCTTT
CASSLLGPKDTEAFF
>TRBJ2-7|once|TRBD2|TRBV6-1
TGTGCCAGCACTGACCCCGGACTAGCGGGCGAAGTCCCCTACGAGCAGTACTTC
CASTDPGLAGEVPYEQYF
>TRBJ2-1|few|.|TRBV29-1
TGCAGCGTTACTACAGGAACAAAAAGCTCCTACAATGAGCAGTTCTTC
CSVTTGTKSSYNEQFF
>TRBJ2-3|.|.|TRBV6-2/TRBV6-3
TGTGCCAGCAGTTACTACCAAGCGGATACGCAGTATTTT
CASSYYQADTQYF
>TRBJ2-1|many|.|TRBV24-1
TGTGCCACCAGTGATTCGGGCTCGGGAAACAATGAGCAGTTCTTC
CATSDSGSGNNEQFF
>TRBJ1-6|few|.|TRBV5-1
TGCGCCAGCAGCAGCGGGACAAGTAACTCACCCCTCCACTTT
CASSSGTSNSPLHF
>TRBJ2-7|.|TRBD2|TRBV10-3
TGTGCCAGTCGCCTAGCGGGGGAAGCCTACGAGCAGTACTTC
CASRLAGEAYEQYF
>TRBJ1-5|.|.|TRBV6-1
TGTGCCAGCACTTTGACAGGCTCCAATCAGCCCCAGCATTTT
CASTLTGSNQPQHF
>TRBJ1-1|.|.|TRBV7-9
TGTGCCAGCAGCCGTTTTACAGAAGCTTTCTTT
CASSRFTEAFF
>TRBJ1-1|many|.|TRBV20-1
TGCAGTGCTAGAGATCAGGGGCAGAACACTGAAGCTTTCTTT
CSARDQGQNTEAFF
>TRBJ1-5|few|TRBD1|TRBV6-5
TGTGCCAGCAGCAGGGGGTCGGGCAATCAGCCCCAGCATTTT
CASSRGSGNQPQHF
>TRBJ1-1|.|.|TRBV12-3/TRBV12-4
TGTGCCAGCAGTTTAAGCCGTAGCAACACTGAAGCTTTCTTT
CASSLSRSNTEAFF
>TRBJ2-7|many|.|TRBV27
TGTGCCAGTCGTTTCGTGGGGGGCTACGAGCAGTACTTC
CASRFVGGYEQYF
>TRBJ1-1|.|.|TRBV28
TGTGCCAGCAGCAGGCAATCTGAAGCTTTCTTT
CASSRQSEAFF
>TRBJ2-5|.|.|TRBV7-2
TGTGTCAGCAGCTTAGAAGTATTAGCGACGGCGACCCAGTACTTC
CVSSLEVLATATQYF
>TRBJ2-1|.|TRBD2|TRBV4-3
TGCGCCAGCAGCCAAGATTTCCGGGGGGAGGACAATGAGCAGTTCTTC
CASSQDFRGEDNEQFF
>TRBJ2-4|few|.|TRBV6-2/TRBV6-3
TGTGCCAGCAGAAGGGACGGCCGAAAAAACATTCAGTACTTC
CASRRDGRKNIQYF
>TRBJ2-7|many|TRBD1|TRBV28
TGTGCCAGCAATCGACCGGGACAGATCTCCTACGAGCAGTACTTC
CASNRPGQISYEQYF
>TRBJ2-2|many|.|TRBV28
TGTGCCAGCCCCGACCCGAACACCGGGGAGCTGTTTTTT
CASPDPNTGELFF
>TRBJ1-2|.|.|TRBV7-6
TGTGCCAGCAGCTTAGAGCCGGGCTCTAACTATGGCTACACCTTC
CASSLEPGSNYGYTF